This TCR beta chain comes out of a study of T cell responses to AZD1222 COVID-19 vaccine. CDR3 length: 16 amino acids. V lost 5 bases, J lost 1 base, and 16 bases lay in between. The V gene's germline CDR1 is SGHNT and CDR2 YENEEA. TCRdb keeps only in-frame clones here, not all; method: immunoSEQ multiplex PCR. This sample has about 150,000 clones; 90% to 95% occur once, and the top ten carry roughly 2%. The TCR was taken from an adult in good health. The chain is built from TRBV11-3 and TRBJ2-3, with a tentative D call TRBD1 (6 bases). The specimen was peripheral blood, collected on day 0 of AZD1222 vaccination. The CDR3 DNA is TGTGCCAGCAGCCACAGCCGGGACACTGGCACAGATACGCAGTATTTT. Protein: CASSHSRDTGTDTQYF.